This T cell receptor (beta chain) appears in the sequencing data of a study of blood T cells in healthy people across ages. This CDR3 spans 13 amino acids. V shed 4 bases and J shed 1 base, with 7 bases lying between them. The germline V gene encodes CDR1 MRHNA and CDR2 SNTAGT. Through a sample-barcoded 5' primer and a J-beta primer mix, a second PCR was run for about 7 to 12 cycles. TCRdb redid the calling of the 5' RACE reads with MiXCR, one entry per CDR3 protein. This sample has 700,000 to 850,000 distinct CDR3 sequences; approximately 55% occur once, and the top ten carry about two fifths. Sequencing input: blood. The source is a man aged 80 or over in good health. The rearrangement uses TRBV6-4 and TRBJ1-1; D is unclear. The chain's CDR3 is CASSGGENTEAFF. The CDR3 DNA reads TGTGCCAGCAGTGGCGGGGAGAACACTGAAGCTTTCTTT.